This TCR beta chain was profiled in a study of blood T cell repertoires in COVID-19. Turning to the study itself: COVID-19 samples from acute and convalescent phases originated in the United States, Italy and Spain.

The germline V and J ends were trimmed by 5 bases and 1 base, with 8 bases remaining between them. The CDR3 length is 13 residues. Germline V gene sequence: CDR1 SEHNR, CDR2 FQNEAQ (reference sequence). Using immunoSEQ multiplex PCR, the repertoire was profiled, and TCRdb retains in-frame clones only, with some absent. The table has roughly 400,000 clones, about nine tenths seen once. Participant-given clinical history determined each cohort assignment. The chain recombines TRBV7-9 with TRBJ1-1, with D uncertain. Sequenced: PBMCs or T cells enriched from blood (not recorded which). The source is a woman younger than 45 who had recovered from COVID-19. DNA of the CDR3: TGTGCCAGCAGCCAAGAGCAGAACACTGAAGCTTTCTTT. The encoded protein is CASSQEQNTEAFF.